The 8 T cell receptor beta chains below were found in one sample sequenced in a study of blood T cell repertoires in COVID-19. Some clones are missing from TCRdb's copy, which holds only in-frame ones; the method was immunoSEQ multiplex PCR. This repertoire shows 200,000 to 250,000 clones, more than 65% found once; its top ten account for around 2.7%. Sequencing was carried out using peripheral blood. The receptors originated from a woman aged 30 to 39 who had recovered from COVID-19.

The chain couples TRBV30 to TRBJ2-1; 11 nucleotides agree with TRBD2. Looked up from germline, CDR1 is GTSNPN and CDR2 is SVGIG (reference sequence). This CDR3 has 13 residues. J was trimmed by 2 bases and V by 8 bases; bases with no gene match: 2. CDR3 in amino acids: CARGLAAYNEQFF. The CDR3 DNA is TGTGCCCGGGGACTAGCGGCCTACAATGAGCAGTTCTTC. Variable domain in full (rest from reference TRBV30 and TRBJ2-1): SQTIHQWPATLVQPVGSPLSLECTVEGTSNPNLYWYRQAAGRGLQLLFYSVGIGQISSEVPQNLSASRPQDRQFILSSKKLLLSDSGFYLCARGLAAYNEQFFGPGTRLTVL.

The chain combines TRBV19 with TRBJ2-5, with D possibly TRBD1 on 5 matching bases. Trimming took off 2 bases at V and 2 bases at J, with 18 bases between the two ends. Germline CDR1 is LNHDA and CDR2 is SQIVND (reference sequence). This CDR3 comprises 17 residues. The DNA for the CDR3 is TGTGCCAGTAGTATACCGGCCAGGGTCCATGCACAAGAGACCCAGTACTTC. Translated: CASSIPARVHAQETQYF.

CDR3 nucleotide sequence: TGTGCCAGCAGCTTGGTGAAAGGGGGAGACTATGGCTACACCTTC. Translating it yields CASSLVKGGDYGYTF. The V and J genes are TRBV5-4 and TRBJ1-2; D is perhaps TRBD1 (6 bases). The ends were cut back, 0 bases at V and 3 bases at J, with 12 bases in the middle. The CDR3 runs to 15 residues. Germline loops: CDR1 SGHNT, CDR2 YYREEE (reference sequence).

This clone was observed a handful of times. The chain links TRBV11-2 to TRBJ1-2; the D gene is possibly TRBD1 (6 bases). Trimming removed 5 bases at V and 8 bases at J, with 15 bases between. The CDR3 runs 13 residues. Germline V gene sequence: CDR1 SGHAT, CDR2 FQNNGV. CDR3 coding DNA: TGTGCCAGCAGCCGGGACAACTGGGGCGGCTACACCTTC. Translated: CASSRDNWGGYTF.

This chain joins TRBV4-2 and TRBJ2-7; 9 bases fit TRBD2. This CDR3 spans 16 amino acids. Trimming cost V 4 bases and J 1 base; bases outside gene matches: 8. CDR1 is LGHNA and CDR2 is YNFKEQ in the germline V gene. CDR3 loop: CASSPRAGGPSYEQYF. The CDR3 DNA reads TGTGCCAGCAGCCCTCGGGCGGGAGGGCCTTCCTACGAGCAGTACTTC.

The rearrangement links TRBV6-5 to TRBJ2-3, with a weak D call TRBD2 (6 bases). In germline, CDR1 is MNHEY, CDR2 SVGAGI. The V and J ends lost 0 bases and 1 base respectively, with 11 bases between them. The CDR3 has 16 residues. The CDR3 sequence: CASSYSIAGRTDTQYF. The CDR3 DNA sequence: TGTGCCAGCAGTTACTCGATTGCGGGGCGCACAGATACGCAGTATTTT.

The chain is built from TRBV9 and TRBJ2-3; D remains unclear. The germline V gene encodes CDR1 SGDLS and CDR2 YYNGEE. CDR3 size: 12 residues. Between the trimmed V and J ends, which lost 4 bases and 6 bases, there was a span of 9 bases. In nucleotides, the CDR3 is TGTGCCAGCAGCCGCTCCGGGGATACGCAGTATTTT. This codes for CASSRSGDTQYF.

The V gene is TRBV10-1, the J gene TRBJ2-1; the D is unclear. There are 15 residues in the CDR3. V lost 5 bases to trimming and J lost 5 bases, with 16 bases between them. Per germline, CDR1 WNHNN and CDR2 SYGVQD (reference sequence). CDR3 nucleotides: TGCGCCAGCAGTCCCCCCGGTAATCTCCACAATGAGCAGTTCTTC. This codes for CASSPPGNLHNEQFF.